This T cell receptor (beta chain) is drawn from a study of regulatory T cells in long-lasting Graves disease. Turning to the study itself: Graves' patients who were just diagnosed had used antithyroid drugs for under 3 months.

A remark on this clonotype: As yet, its antigen is unknown. Since a much larger clone is just one base distant, this may be a read error.

CDR3-region Arm-PCR and iRepertoire HTBI primers produced the TCR beta libraries. Authors' methods: Identification of gene segments yielded some 61 TRBV and more than eleven TRBJ across samples. MiXCR, applied by TCRdb to the multiplex PCR reads, yields one record per CDR3 protein. None of the V and J calls come from the authors' own analysis; TCRdb made them. This table has 360,000 or so distinct CDR3 sequences, roughly 16% appearing once. Noted time point: newly diagnosed GD, antithyroid drugs for less than 3 months. Researchers made the TCR library from RNA that was extracted from PBMCs. Peripheral blood, 7.5 to 9.5 milliliters per patient, was collected in EDTA tubes. Study results and limitations: Whereas 966 public clonotypes were shared by new patients, persistent patients shared more, at about 2,500.

This CDR3 comprises 13 residues. Germline V CDR1 and CDR2: LGHDT, YNNKEL (reference sequence). This same sample was also part of a study on T cells in Graves' hyperthyroidism and ophthalmopathy.

This material consisted of peripheral blood mononuclear cells (PBMCs), taken at new diagnosis, from a patient treated with antithyroid drugs. The J gene is TRBJ2-7, the V gene TRBV3-1; 10 nucleotides line up with TRBD1. The receptor comes from a woman aged 18-30 years with Graves disease. CDR3 amino acids: CASLRQGARERYF. Written as DNA, the CDR3 is TGTGCCAGCCTTAGACAGGGGGCGCGCGAGCGGTACTTC.